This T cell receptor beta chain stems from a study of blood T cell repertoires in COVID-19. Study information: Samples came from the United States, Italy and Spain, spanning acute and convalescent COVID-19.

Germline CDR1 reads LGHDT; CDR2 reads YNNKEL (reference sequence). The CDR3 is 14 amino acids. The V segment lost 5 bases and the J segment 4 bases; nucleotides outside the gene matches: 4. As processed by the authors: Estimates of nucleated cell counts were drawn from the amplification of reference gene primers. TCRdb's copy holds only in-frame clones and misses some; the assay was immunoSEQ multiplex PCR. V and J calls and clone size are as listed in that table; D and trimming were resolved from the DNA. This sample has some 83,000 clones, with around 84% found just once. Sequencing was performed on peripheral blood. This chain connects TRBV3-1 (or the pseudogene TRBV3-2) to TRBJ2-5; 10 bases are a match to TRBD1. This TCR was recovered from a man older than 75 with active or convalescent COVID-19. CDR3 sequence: CASSYRDRGETQYF. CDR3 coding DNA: TGTGCCAGCAGCTACCGGGACAGGGGAGAGACCCAGTACTTC.